This T cell receptor (beta chain) was recovered during a study of blood T cells in healthy people across ages (dated by TCRdb to 2014 to 2015). For context, the study as a whole: Template switching captured roughly one uniquely barcoded TCR beta cDNA molecule per two T cells in model experiments. Four age groups were formed from the donors: young (average approximately 15 years), middle-aged (around 41), aged (around 68) and long-lived (around 80). Using the same blood draw, the study looked at two additional independent replicas of 1 million unique cDNA reads for two donors, one aged 18 to 29 and the other aged 80 or older. Using deep sequencing normalized with unique cDNA molecular identifiers, the study measured how TCR beta repertoire diversity changes with age. Donors of different ages were randomly distributed across sequencing lanes to avoid experimental bias. Points the paper makes about the study in general: Observed TCR beta diversity correlated strongly with the percentage of naive T cells measured by flow cytometry. Since profiling was done on bulk unsorted PBMCs, naive and antigen-experienced compartments could not be conclusively compared. Compared with the aged group, the long-lived group had more naive CD4+ T cells, fewer expanded clones and increased TCR diversity, suggesting age selection. The CMV infection status of donors was not known, potentially confounding age-related changes in expanded clonotypes. Estimates of total diversity from one million sequenced T cells were regarded as lower bounds and underestimates. As age increased, observed TCR beta diversity per million T cells dropped in a roughly linear way, and a significant reduction was already evident by age 40.

A note on this clonotype: No antigen is known for it. A read error may account for a junction end that differs from germline.

Libraries were constructed by 5' RACE. Sequencing relied on an Illumina HiSeq 2500. The second PCR ran for roughly 7 to 12 cycles and used a J-beta primer mix along with a sample-barcoded 5' primer. A unique molecular identifier was introduced onto each TCR beta cDNA molecule by a template-switch 5' adaptor carrying 12 random nucleotides. Each sample yielded at least 2.5 million CDR3-containing paired-end reads. All of the RNA was converted into first-strand cDNA using the Mint cDNA synthesis kit, with a TRBC-specific oligonucleotide serving as the primer. After uracil-DNA glycosylase treatment, a first 18-cycle PCR used universal primers M1SS and BC2_uni_R on all cDNA. For the original study's pipeline: For normalization, 1 million high-quality reads, each with a distinct molecular identifier, were randomly selected from each sample. Instead of being binned into consensus sequences, reads with shared molecular identifiers were discarded. MiTCR, run with a Q25 quality threshold and the strictest error-elimination algorithm, handled CDR3 identification, clonotype clustering and error correction. Lower-bound total TCR beta diversity was estimated with a nonparametric unseen species model using Euler transformation. In-frame beta chains were kept once TCRdb had trimmed the public reads at Q25 with fastp and called clones with MiXCR. Entries that share a CDR3 protein sequence are merged under the most common genes and DNA. TCRdb's processing, not the authors' own work, is the source of the V and J calls. The sample table records almost 800,000 distinct CDR3 sequences; 58% of these occur just once. The ten top clones hold over 20% of the sample.

Donors were approximately 42 systemically healthy Caucasian individuals from Russia aged 6 to 90 years. Each donor gave around 9.9 milliliters of peripheral blood, collected into EDTA-treated Vacutainer tubes. Ficoll-Paque density-gradient centrifugation was used to isolate PBMCs, with at least 7 million per sample. Trizol reagent was used to extract total RNA from PBMCs, with at least 5 micrograms per sample. For every donor, an aliquot of PBMCs went through flow cytometry to measure the percentages of naive CD45RAhigh/CD27high T cells. This receptor was taken from a man aged 25 to 40 in good health. Sequencing input: blood.

Read as DNA, the sequence is TGCAGTGCGACCGACGGGCCCTACAAGCAGTACTTC. Its protein product is CSATDGPYKQYF. Recombination connected TRBV20-1 to TRBJ2-7, with no reliable assignment of the D segment. The CDR3 covers 12 residues, taking in both the cysteine and the phenylalanine. Only the CDR3 portion is preserved as DNA: 36 bases, with reading frame beginning at the first base. As encoded in the germline V gene (reference sequence), CDR1 is DFQATT while CDR2 is SNEGSKA.